These 3 T cell receptor beta chains share one sample of origin, sequenced in a study of shared clonotypes between healthy human individuals. Measured with immunoSEQ multiplex PCR; TCRdb has only the in-frame clones, and not every one. The sample contains approximately 2.1 million clones, 90% to 95% of which appear only once. The specimen sequenced was naive CD4+ T cells from PBMCs. Subset specified: CD45RA+ positively selected. The receptors shown here come from a man between 18 and 35 years old in good health. Some clones in this sample may be carry-over from other donors' samples.

CDR3 amino acids: CSVSYRGRRNTEAFF. The CDR3 region has the DNA TGCAGCGTAAGTTACAGGGGGCGCCGGAACACTGAAGCTTTCTTT. The gene calls are TRBV29-1 and TRBJ1-1; 9 bases agree with TRBD1. CDR3 size: 15 residues. In germline, CDR1 is SQVTM, CDR2 ANQGSEA. J was trimmed by 1 base and V by 6 bases; bases with no gene match: 9. Full variable domain (rest looked up from reference TRBV29-1 and TRBJ1-1): SAVISQKPSRDICQRGTSLTIQCQVDSQVTMMFWYRQQPGQSLTLIATANQGSEATYESGFVIDKFPISRPNLTFSTLTVSNMSPEDSSIYLCSVSYRGRRNTEAFFGQGTRLTVV.

The J gene is TRBJ2-5, the V gene TRBV25-1; 8 bases map to TRBD2. The CDR3 extends over 15 amino acids. Germline lookup yields CDR1 MGHDK and CDR2 SYGVNS. Unmatched junction bases numbered 5, after V lost 3 bases and J lost 2 bases. In DNA, the CDR3 is TGTGCCAGCAGTGACCCGGGACTAGGACAAGAGACCCAGTACTTC. It codes for CASSDPGLGQETQYF.

V is TRBV6-5 and J is TRBJ2-7; 9 nucleotides line up with TRBD1. Germline V CDR1 and CDR2: MNHEY, SVGAGI. Losses at the gene ends were 6 bases for V and 0 bases for J; bases not matched to a gene: 3. The CDR3 loop spans 14 amino acids. The CDR3 here is CASRTGGSSYEQYF. DNA for the CDR3: TGTGCCAGCAGGACAGGGGGGAGCTCCTACGAGCAGTACTTC.